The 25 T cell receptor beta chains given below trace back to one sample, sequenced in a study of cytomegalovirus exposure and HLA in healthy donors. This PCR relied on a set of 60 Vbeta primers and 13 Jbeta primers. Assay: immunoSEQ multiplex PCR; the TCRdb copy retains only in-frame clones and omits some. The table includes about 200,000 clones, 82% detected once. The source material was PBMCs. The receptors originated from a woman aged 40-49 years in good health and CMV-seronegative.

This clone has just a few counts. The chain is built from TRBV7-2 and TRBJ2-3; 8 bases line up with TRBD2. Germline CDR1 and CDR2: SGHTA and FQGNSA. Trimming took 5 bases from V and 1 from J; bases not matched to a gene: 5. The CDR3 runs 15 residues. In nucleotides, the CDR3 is TGTGCCAGCAGCCCGGGGGGGCTAGGCACAGATACGCAGTATTTT. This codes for CASSPGGLGTDTQYF.

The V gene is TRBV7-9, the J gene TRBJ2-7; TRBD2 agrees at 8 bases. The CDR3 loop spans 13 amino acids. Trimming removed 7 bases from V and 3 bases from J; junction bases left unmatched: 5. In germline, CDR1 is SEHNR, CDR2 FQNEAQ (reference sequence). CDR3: CASISTSGYEQYF. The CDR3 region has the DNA TGTGCCAGCATCTCCACTAGCGGCTACGAGCAGTACTTC.

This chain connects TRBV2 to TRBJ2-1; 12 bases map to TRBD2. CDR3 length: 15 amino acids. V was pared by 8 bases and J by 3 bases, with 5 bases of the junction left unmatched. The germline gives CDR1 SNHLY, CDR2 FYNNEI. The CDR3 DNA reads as TGTGCCAGCTTGGGGGGACTAGCGGGCTACAATGAGCAGTTCTTC. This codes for CASLGGLAGYNEQFF.

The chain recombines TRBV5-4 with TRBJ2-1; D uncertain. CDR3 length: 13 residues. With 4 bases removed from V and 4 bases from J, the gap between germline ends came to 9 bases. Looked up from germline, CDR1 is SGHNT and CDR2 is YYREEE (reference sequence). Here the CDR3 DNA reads TGTGCCAGCAGCATGGACCTATACAATGAGCAGTTCTTC. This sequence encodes CASSMDLYNEQFF.

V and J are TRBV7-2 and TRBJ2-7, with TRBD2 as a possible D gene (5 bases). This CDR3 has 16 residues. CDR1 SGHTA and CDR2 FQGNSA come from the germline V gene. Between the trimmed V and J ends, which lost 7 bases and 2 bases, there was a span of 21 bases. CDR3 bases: TGTGCCAGCAACACCAGGACGGGGAATCGAGCCTACGAGCAGTACTTC. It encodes CASNTRTGNRAYEQYF.

This CDR3 reads CASSSPRGMNTEAFF. The CDR3 nucleotides are TGTGCCAGCAGCTCGCCCAGGGGTATGAACACTGAAGCTTTCTTT. The chain carries TRBV7-9 and TRBJ1-1; D possibly corresponds to TRBD1 (6 bases). Germline loops: CDR1 SEHNR, CDR2 FQNEAQ (reference sequence). Trimming took off 4 bases at V and 0 bases at J, with 12 bases between the two ends. CDR3 length: 15 residues.

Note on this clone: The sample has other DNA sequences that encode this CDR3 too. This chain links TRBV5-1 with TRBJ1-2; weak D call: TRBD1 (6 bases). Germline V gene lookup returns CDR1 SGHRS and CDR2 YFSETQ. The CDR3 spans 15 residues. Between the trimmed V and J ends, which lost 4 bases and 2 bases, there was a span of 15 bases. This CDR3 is CASSPMQGSNYGYTF. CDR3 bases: TGCGCCAGCAGCCCGATGCAGGGGTCGAACTATGGCTACACCTTC.

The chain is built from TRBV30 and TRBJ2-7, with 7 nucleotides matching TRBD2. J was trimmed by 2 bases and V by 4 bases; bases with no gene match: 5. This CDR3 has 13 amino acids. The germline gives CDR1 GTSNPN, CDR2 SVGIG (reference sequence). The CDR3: CAWTGLGTYEQYF. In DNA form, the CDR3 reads TGTGCCTGGACCGGACTAGGAACCTACGAGCAGTACTTC.

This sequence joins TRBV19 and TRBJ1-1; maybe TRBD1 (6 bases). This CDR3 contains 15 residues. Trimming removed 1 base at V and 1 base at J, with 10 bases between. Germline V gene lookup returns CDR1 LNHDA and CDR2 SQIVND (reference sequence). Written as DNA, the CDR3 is TGTGCCAGTAGTATAGCTACAGGGAAGAACACTGAAGCTTTCTTT. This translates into CASSIATGKNTEAFF. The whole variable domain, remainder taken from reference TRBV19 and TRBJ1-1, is DGGITQSPKYLFRKEGQNVTLSCEQNLNHDAMYWYRQDPGQGLRLIYYSQIVNDFQKGDIAEGYSVSREKKESFPLTVTSAQKNPTAFYLCASSIATGKNTEAFFGQGTRLTVV.

The CDR3 DNA reads as TGTGCCAGCAGTGTGCTAAACACCGGGGAGCTGTTTTTT. It is translated as CASSVLNTGELFF. This rearrangement joins TRBV25-1 to TRBJ2-2; D gene ambiguous. V lost 4 bases to trimming and J lost 2 bases, with 5 bases between them. This CDR3 contains 13 residues. CDR1 and CDR2 (germline): MGHDK, SYGVNS.

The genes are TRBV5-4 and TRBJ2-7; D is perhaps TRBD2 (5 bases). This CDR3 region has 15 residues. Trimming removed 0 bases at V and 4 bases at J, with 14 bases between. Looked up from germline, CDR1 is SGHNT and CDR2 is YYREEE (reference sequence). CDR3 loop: CASSLAGGAMYEQYF. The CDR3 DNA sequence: TGTGCCAGCAGCTTGGCCGGAGGTGCTATGTACGAGCAGTACTTC.

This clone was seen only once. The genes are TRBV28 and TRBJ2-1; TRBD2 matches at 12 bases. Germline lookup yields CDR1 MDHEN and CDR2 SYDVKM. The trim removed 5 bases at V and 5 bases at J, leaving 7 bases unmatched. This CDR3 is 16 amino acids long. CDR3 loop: CASSPWTSGEDNEQFF. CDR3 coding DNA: TGTGCCAGCAGTCCGTGGACTAGCGGGGAGGACAATGAGCAGTTCTTC.

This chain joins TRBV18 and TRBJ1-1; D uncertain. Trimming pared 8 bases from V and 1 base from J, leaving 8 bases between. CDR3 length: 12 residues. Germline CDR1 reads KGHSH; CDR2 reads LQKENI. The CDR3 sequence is CASGQTNTEAFF. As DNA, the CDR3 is TGTGCCAGCGGCCAAACGAACACTGAAGCTTTCTTT.

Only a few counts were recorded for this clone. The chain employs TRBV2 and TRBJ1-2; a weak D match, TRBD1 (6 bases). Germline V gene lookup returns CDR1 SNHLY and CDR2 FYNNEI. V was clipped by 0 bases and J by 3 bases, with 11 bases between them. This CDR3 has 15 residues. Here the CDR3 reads CASSEALRTDYGYTF. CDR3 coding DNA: TGTGCCAGCAGTGAAGCGCTTCGGACAGACTATGGCTACACCTTC. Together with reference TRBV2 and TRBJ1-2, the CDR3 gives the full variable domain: EPEVTQTPSHQVTQMGQEVILRCVPISNHLYFYWYRQILGQKVEFLVSFYNNEISEKSEIFDDQFSVERPDGSNFTLKIRSTKLEDSAMYFCASSEALRTDYGYTFGSGTRLTVV.

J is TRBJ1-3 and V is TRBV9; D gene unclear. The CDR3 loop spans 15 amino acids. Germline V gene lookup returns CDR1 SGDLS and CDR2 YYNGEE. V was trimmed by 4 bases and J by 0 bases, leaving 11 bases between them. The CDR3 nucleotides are TGTGCCAGCAGCCCCAGCGGGAGCTCTGGAAACACCATATATTTT. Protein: CASSPSGSSGNTIYF. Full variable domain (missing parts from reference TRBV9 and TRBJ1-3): DSGVTQTPKHLITATGQRVTLRCSPRSGDLSVYWYQQSLDQGLQFLIQYYNGEERAKGNILERFSAQQFPDLHSELNLSSLELGDSALYFCASSPSGSSGNTIYFGEGSWLTVV.

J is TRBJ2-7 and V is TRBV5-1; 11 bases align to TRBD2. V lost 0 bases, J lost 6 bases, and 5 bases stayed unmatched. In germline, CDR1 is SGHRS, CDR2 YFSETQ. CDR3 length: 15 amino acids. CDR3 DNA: TGCGCCAGCAGCTTGGTAGTAGCGGGAGGGCGCGAGCAGTACTTC. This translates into CASSLVVAGGREQYF. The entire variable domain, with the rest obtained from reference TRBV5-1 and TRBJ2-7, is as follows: KAGVTQTPRYLIKTRGQQVTLSCSPISGHRSVSWYQQTPGQGLQFLFEYFSETQRNKGNFPGRFSGRQFSNSRSEMNVSTLELGDSALYLCASSLVVAGGREQYFGPGTRLTVT.

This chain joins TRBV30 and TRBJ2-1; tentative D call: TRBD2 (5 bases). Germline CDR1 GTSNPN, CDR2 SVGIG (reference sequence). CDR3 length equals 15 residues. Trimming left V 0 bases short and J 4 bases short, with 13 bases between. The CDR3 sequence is CAWSVEGFGYNEQFF. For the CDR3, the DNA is TGTGCCTGGAGTGTTGAGGGATTTGGATACAATGAGCAGTTCTTC.

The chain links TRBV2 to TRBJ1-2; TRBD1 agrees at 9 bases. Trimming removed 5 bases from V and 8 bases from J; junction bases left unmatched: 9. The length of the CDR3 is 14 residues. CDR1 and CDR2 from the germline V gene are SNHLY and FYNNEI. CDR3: CASSPGQGFDGYTF. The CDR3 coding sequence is TGTGCCAGCAGTCCGGGACAGGGATTCGACGGCTACACCTTC.

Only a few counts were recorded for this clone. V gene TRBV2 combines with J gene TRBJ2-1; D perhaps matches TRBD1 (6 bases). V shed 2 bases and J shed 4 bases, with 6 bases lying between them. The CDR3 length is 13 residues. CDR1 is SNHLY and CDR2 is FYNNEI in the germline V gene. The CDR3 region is CASSEQGYNEQFF. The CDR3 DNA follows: TGTGCCAGCAGTGAACAGGGGTACAATGAGCAGTTCTTC.

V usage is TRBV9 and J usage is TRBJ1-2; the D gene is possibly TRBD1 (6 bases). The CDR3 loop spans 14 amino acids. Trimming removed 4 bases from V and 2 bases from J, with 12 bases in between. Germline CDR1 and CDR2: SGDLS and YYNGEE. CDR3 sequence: CASSSTGLNYGYTF. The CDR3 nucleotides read TGTGCCAGCAGCTCGACAGGACTCAACTATGGCTACACCTTC.

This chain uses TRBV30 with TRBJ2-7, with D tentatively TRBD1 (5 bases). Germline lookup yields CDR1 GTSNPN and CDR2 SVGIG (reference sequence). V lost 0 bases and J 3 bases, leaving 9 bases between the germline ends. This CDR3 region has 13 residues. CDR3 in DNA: TGTGCCTGGAGTGTAAGGGGTTTCTACGAGCAGTACTTC. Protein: CAWSVRGFYEQYF.

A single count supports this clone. The CDR3 DNA sequence: TGTGCCTGGAGCCACAGGGATAGAAACTATGGCTACACCTTC. Residues: CAWSHRDRNYGYTF. V usage is TRBV30 and J usage is TRBJ1-2, with D possibly TRBD1 on 6 matching bases. The CDR3 totals 14 residues. Germline lookup yields CDR1 GTSNPN and CDR2 SVGIG (reference sequence). Deletions cut 3 bases from V and 2 bases from J, with 13 bases between.

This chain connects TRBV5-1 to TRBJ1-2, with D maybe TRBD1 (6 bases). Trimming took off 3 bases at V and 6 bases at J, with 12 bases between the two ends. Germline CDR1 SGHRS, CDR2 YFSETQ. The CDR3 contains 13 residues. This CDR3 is CASSYQGNHGYTF. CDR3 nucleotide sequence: TGCGCCAGCAGCTATCAGGGGAATCATGGCTACACCTTC. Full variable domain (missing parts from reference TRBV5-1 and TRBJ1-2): KAGVTQTPRYLIKTRGQQVTLSCSPISGHRSVSWYQQTPGQGLQFLFEYFSETQRNKGNFPGRFSGRQFSNSRSEMNVSTLELGDSALYLCASSYQGNHGYTFGSGTRLTVV.

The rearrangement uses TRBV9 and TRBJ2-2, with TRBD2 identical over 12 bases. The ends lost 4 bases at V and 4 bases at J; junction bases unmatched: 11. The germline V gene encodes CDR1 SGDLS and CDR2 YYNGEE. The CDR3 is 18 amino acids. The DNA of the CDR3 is TGTGCCAGCAGCCCTCGGGCTAGCGGGAGGGCCTTCACCGGGGAGCTGTTTTTT. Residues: CASSPRASGRAFTGELFF.

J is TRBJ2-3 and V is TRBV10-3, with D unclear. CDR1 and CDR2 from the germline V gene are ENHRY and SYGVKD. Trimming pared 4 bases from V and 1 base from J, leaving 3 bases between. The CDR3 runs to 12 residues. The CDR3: CAISAGTDTQYF. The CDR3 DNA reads TGTGCCATCAGTGCTGGCACAGATACGCAGTATTTT.